This is a list of T cell receptor beta chains from one sample in a study of T cell responses to AZD1222 COVID-19 vaccine. Generated by immunoSEQ multiplex PCR, the TCRdb table keeps only in-frame clones and is missing some. The sample consists of under 200,000 clones, approximately 90% of them appearing once. The source was peripheral blood, collected on day 0 of AZD1222 vaccination. All receptors derive from an adult in good health. CDR3s include the opening cysteine and the closing phenylalanine or tryptophan.

>TRBV27|TRBJ2-3
CATRRDRQQDTQYF
>TRBV19|TRBJ1-1
CASPPRGDTEAFF
>TRBV19|TRBJ1-2
CASSRREGARRDGYTF
>TRBV6-5|TRBJ1-5
CASRGDGYQPQHF
>TRBV11-2|TRBJ2-7
CASSLDSLGYEQYF
>TRBV3-1/TRBV3-2|TRBJ2-7
CASRPFTGTAAHEQYF
>TRBV7-9|TRBJ1-2
CASSLGSTGLGYTF
>TRBV7-9|TRBJ2-3
CASSLKGLHTDTQYF
>TRBV11-3|TRBJ2-1
CASSLKGLAGSYNEQFF
>TRBV9|TRBJ2-3
CASSVLNKPTDTQYF
>TRBV7-2|TRBJ2-1
CASSLDKGLAGVNEQFF
>TRBV30|TRBJ1-3
CAWSSDRRSGNTIYF
>TRBV4-2|TRBJ2-7
CASSQELFSHSYEQYF
>TRBV18|TRBJ2-7
CASSPSSLTYYEQYF
>TRBV12-3/TRBV12-4|TRBJ2-7
CASSHSYEQYF
>TRBV15|TRBJ1-4
CATSRWQGNEKLFF
>TRBV5-4|TRBJ2-1
CASSLGGSGRIQYNEQFF
>TRBV5-1|TRBJ2-7
CASSGRGYSDAYEQYF
>TRBV28|TRBJ2-5
CASSDASGQETQYF
>TRBV28|TRBJ2-7
CASSLSGTGNYEQYF
>TRBV18|TRBJ1-2
CASSAAETGGYTF
>TRBV2|TRBJ2-7
CASRRPGGPYEQYF
>TRBV19|TRBJ1-1
CASSIQTTEAFF
>TRBV4-3|TRBJ2-1
CASSQPTSGRVSEQFF
>TRBV4-1|TRBJ2-3
CASSHPGTSYDTQYF
>TRBV7-2|TRBJ2-7
CASSYNSGQPSYEQYF
>TRBV11-1|TRBJ2-1
CASSSPILGLHNEQFF
>TRBV30|TRBJ2-3
CAWSVGTSGRTQYF
>TRBV7-9|TRBJ1-3
CASSLTLSGNTIYF
>TRBV30|TRBJ2-5
CAWSSGFGEQETQYF
>TRBV24-1|TRBJ1-2
CATQDRGYGYTF